The clone carrying this T cell receptor beta chain was seen a single time. Its antigen is undetermined. This entry belongs to a study of shared clonotypes between healthy human individuals. Overall study results and limits: At large depth, rarefaction still showed sorted-subset sequencing to be incomplete. Represented genetic and exposure-history diversity was restricted by having few donors.

CDR1 SGHNT and CDR2 YYREEE come from the germline V gene (reference sequence). V was pared by 4 bases and J by 2 bases, with 13 bases between. The CDR3 has 14 residues. In the sorted-subset replicate PCRs, approximately 200 ng DNA, tens of thousands of T cell genomes, was used. In the authors' workflow: Filtering differed because ImmunoSEQ produced junction-only sequences that carried no quality scores. TCRdb's table, derived via immunoSEQ multiplex PCR, lists solely in-frame clones and lacks some. V and J calls and clone size follow that table, whereas D and trimming were derived from the DNA. The sample has roughly 1,000,000 clones, roughly 74% seen once.

The sequenced sample was memory CD4+ T cells from PBMCs. Subset: CD45RA-negative fraction. This clonotype was obtained from a man between 18 and 35 years old in good health. Some clones in this sample may be carry-over from other donors' samples. The V and J genes are TRBV5-4 and TRBJ2-7; D is uncertain. The CDR3 region is CASSPAEGTYEQYF. Written as DNA, the CDR3 is TGTGCCAGCAGCCCGGCAGAAGGAACCTACGAGCAGTACTTC.